Below, one T cell receptor beta chain is given with its context. Antigen specificity is unknown. These data come from a study of T cell responses to AZD1222 COVID-19 vaccine. General study points: Vaccine-related CD4 TCRs covered spike, predominating at 160-218 and 743-854. Rises in breadth and depth of Spike-specific TCRs came after two AZD1222 doses.

The CDR3 is 14 amino acids. V dropped 7 bases and J dropped 4 bases, with 16 bases sitting between them. The germline CDR1 and CDR2 sequences are MNHEY and SVGAGI. Assay used: immunoSEQ multiplex PCR; TCRdb lists only in-frame clones, some missing. The repertoire holds over 150,000 clones, with around nine tenths as singletons. Source: peripheral blood, taken 28 days after the second AZD1222 dose. This receptor was taken from an adult who received the AZD1222 COVID-19 vaccine. This chain connects TRBV6-5 to TRBJ1-2, with D unresolved. The CDR3 nucleotides read TGTGCCAGCAAGAGCCCGGAGGCCTTCTATGGCTACACCTTC. Encoded protein: CASKSPEAFYGYTF.